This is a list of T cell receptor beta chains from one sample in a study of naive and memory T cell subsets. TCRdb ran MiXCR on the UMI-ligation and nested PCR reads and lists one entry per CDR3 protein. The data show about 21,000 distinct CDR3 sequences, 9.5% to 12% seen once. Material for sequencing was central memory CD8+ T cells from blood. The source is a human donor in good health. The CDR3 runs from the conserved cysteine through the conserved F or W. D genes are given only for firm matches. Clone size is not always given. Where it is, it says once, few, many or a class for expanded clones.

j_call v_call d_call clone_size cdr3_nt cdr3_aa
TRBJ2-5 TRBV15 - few TGTGCCACCACCCCTGGTCTCTCGATCCAAGAGACCCAGTACTTC CATTPGLSIQETQYF
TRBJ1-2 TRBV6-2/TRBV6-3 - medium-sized TGTGCCAGCTATCAACGGCAGGGAAGGAGTGGCTACACCTTC CASYQRQGRSGYTF
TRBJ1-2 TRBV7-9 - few TGTGCCAGCAGCTTACTTAGGCATGGCTACACCTTC CASSLLRHGYTF
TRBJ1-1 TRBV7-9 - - TGTGCCAGCAGCTTAGAGAGGGTTCTAGGCGCTGAAGCTTTCTTT CASSLERVLGAEAFF
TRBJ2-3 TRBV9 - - TGTGCCAGCAAACCACAGGACACTAGCACAGATACGCGGTATTTT CASKPQDTSTDTRYF
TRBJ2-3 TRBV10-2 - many TGCGCCAGCAGTGAGGGACCAGGCACAGATACGCAGTATTTT CASSEGPGTDTQYF
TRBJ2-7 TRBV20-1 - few TGCAGTGCTAGAGTGAGGGCGCACTCCTACGAGCAGTACTTC CSARVRAHSYEQYF
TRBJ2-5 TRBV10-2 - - TGCGCCAGCAGTGACTGGGAGACCCAGTACTTC CASSDWETQYF
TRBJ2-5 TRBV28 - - TGTGCCAGCAGTTTGGACACAGGCCTCCAAGAGACCCAGTACTTC CASSLDTGLQETQYF
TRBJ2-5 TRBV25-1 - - TGTGCCAGCAGCGCCGCATCGGGTCCGGAGACCCAGTACTTC CASSAASGPETQYF
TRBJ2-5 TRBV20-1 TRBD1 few TGCAGTGCCCAGGACAGGGAGCGGGAGACCCAGTACTTC CSAQDRERETQYF
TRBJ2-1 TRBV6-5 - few TGTGCCAGCAGTTACTCGACGGGGCCCTCCTACAATGAGCAGTTCTTC CASSYSTGPSYNEQFF
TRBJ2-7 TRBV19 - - TGTGCCAGTAGTATCTCGGAGGACAGTGCCAACGAGCAGTACTTC CASSISEDSANEQYF
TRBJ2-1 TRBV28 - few TGTGCCAGCAGCCTCCGTGGACGGGGATACCCCTACAATGAGCAGTTCTTC CASSLRGRGYPYNEQFF
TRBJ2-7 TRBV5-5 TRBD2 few TGTGCCAGCAGCTTGGGACTAGCTTCCTGGGAGCAGTACTTC CASSLGLASWEQYF
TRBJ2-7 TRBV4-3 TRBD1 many TGCGCCAGCAGCCCCGGACAGGGACGATACGAGCAGTACTTC CASSPGQGRYEQYF
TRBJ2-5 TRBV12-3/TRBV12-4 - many TGTGCCAGCAGTTTAGCGCTCGGCCAAGAGACCCAGTACTTC CASSLALGQETQYF
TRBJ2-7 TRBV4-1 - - TGCGCCAGCAGCCCTCCAGGGATAGGGGGGTACGAGCAGTACTTC CASSPPGIGGYEQYF
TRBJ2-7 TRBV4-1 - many TGCGCCAGCAGCCAAGATCAAGGGAGTGAGCAGTACTTC CASSQDQGSEQYF
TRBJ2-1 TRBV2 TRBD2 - TGTGCCAGCAGTGAAGGGCGGACTAGCTCCTACAATGAGCAGTTCTTC CASSEGRTSSYNEQFF
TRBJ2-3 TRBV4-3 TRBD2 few TGCGCCAGCAGCCATCCCACGACGCCACTAGCGGGAATCACAGATACGCAGTATTTT CASSHPTTPLAGITDTQYF
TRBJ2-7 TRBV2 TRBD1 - TGTGCCAGCAGTTGGACAGGGGGTTATTCCTACGAGCAGTACTTC CASSWTGGYSYEQYF
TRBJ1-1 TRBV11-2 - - TGTGCCAGCGTATCAGGAGTGAACACTGAAGCTTTCTTT CASVSGVNTEAFF